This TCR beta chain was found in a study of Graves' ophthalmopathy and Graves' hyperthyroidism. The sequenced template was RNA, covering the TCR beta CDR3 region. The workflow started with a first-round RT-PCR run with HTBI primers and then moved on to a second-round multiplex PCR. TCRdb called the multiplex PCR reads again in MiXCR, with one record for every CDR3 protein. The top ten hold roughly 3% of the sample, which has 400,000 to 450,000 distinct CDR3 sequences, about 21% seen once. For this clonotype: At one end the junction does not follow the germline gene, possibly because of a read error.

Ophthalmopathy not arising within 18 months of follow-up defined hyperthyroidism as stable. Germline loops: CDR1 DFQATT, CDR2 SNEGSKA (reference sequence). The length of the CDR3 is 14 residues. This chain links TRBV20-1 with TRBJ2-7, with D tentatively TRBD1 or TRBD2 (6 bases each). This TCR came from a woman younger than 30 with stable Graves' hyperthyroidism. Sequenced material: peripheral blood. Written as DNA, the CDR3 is TGCAGTGCTAGAGATCGGGGGCCTGCTTACGATCAGTACTTC. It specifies CSARDRGPAYDQYF.